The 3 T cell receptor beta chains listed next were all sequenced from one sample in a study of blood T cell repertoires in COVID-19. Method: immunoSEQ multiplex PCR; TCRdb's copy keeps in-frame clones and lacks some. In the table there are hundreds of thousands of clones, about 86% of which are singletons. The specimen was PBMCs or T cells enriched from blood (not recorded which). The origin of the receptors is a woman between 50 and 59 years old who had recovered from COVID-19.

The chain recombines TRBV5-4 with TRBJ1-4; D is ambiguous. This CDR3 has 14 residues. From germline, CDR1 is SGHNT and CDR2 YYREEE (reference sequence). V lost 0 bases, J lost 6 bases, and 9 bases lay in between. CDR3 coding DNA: TGTGCCAGCAGCTTGGGACCCGGAGATGAAAAACTGTTTTTT. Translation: CASSLGPGDEKLFF.

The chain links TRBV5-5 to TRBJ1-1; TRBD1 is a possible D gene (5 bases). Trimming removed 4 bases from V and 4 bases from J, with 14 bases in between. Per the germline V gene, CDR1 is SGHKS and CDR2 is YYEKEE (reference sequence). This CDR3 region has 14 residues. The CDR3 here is CASSPQGTGTEAFF. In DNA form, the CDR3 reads TGTGCCAGCAGCCCCCAGGGTACGGGCACTGAAGCTTTCTTT.

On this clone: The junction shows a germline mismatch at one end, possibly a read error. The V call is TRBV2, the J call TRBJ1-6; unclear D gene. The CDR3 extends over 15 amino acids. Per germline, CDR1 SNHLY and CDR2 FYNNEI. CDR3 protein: CASREASSYNSPLHF. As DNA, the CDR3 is TGTGCCAGCAGGGAAGCTAGCTCCTATAATTCACCCCTCCACTTT.